A single sample gave rise to the 29 T cell receptor beta chains below, sequenced in a study of OX40 agonist ivuxolimab in advanced cancers. The method was immunoSEQ multiplex PCR; TCRdb's version includes in-frame clones alone and lacks a portion of them. The sample has 40,000 to 55,000 clones, around 89% seen once. The specimen was CD4+ or CD8+ T cells sorted from blood, collected in a trial of the OX40 agonist ivuxolimab. The receptors here all came from an adult with an advanced solid tumor such as melanoma, head and neck, liver or kidney cancer.

The rearrangement links TRBV29-1 to TRBJ2-2; weak D call: TRBD2 (6 bases). Trimming took 6 bases from V and 3 from J, leaving 23 bases between them. The CDR3 spans 17 residues. Looked up from germline, CDR1 is SQVTM and CDR2 is ANQGSEA. DNA for the CDR3: TGCAGCGTCCGTGGGGGGATGATAGTCGGGGACACCGGGGAGCTGTTTTTT. It specifies CSVRGGMIVGDTGELFF.

The chain has TRBV11-2 and TRBJ2-1, with TRBD2 matching 8 bases. The CDR3 consists of 14 residues. The junction had 2 bases not matched to a gene; V was cut back by 4 bases and J by 3 bases. Germline V lookup: CDR1 SGHAT, CDR2 FQNNGV. CDR3 coding DNA: TGTGCCAGCAGCTCGAGCGGGAGCTACAATGAGCAGTTCTTC. It encodes CASSSSGSYNEQFF.

The chain recombines TRBV9 with TRBJ2-1; D perhaps matches TRBD2 (6 bases). The ends were cut back, 0 bases at V and 7 bases at J, with 11 bases in the middle. The germline V gene encodes CDR1 SGDLS and CDR2 YYNGEE. The CDR3 length is 14 residues. CDR3 amino acids: CASSVGLGGNEQFF. The CDR3 DNA reads as TGTGCCAGCAGCGTAGGGCTAGGAGGGAATGAGCAGTTCTTC.

This chain joins TRBV10-3 and TRBJ1-2, with 12 bases that match TRBD1. Germline lookup yields CDR1 ENHRY and CDR2 SYGVKD. The CDR3 is made up of 15 amino acids. The V gene end was trimmed by 4 bases and the J gene end by 8 bases; junction bases not matched to a gene: 8. DNA of the CDR3: TGTGCCATCAGTGCCCCGGGACAGGGGGCGCGGGGCTACACCTTC. It encodes CAISAPGQGARGYTF.

This chain connects TRBV4-1 to TRBJ1-1; 9 bases are a match to TRBD1. This CDR3 region has 15 residues. V shed 0 bases, J shed 4 bases, and the junction held 3 bases outside the gene matches. The germline gives CDR1 MGHRA, CDR2 YSYEKL. This chain's CDR3 is CASSQELTGGTEAFF. CDR3 nucleotide sequence: TGCGCCAGCAGCCAAGAACTGACAGGGGGCACTGAAGCTTTCTTT.

The chain joins TRBV10-3 to TRBJ2-1; D is ambiguous. This CDR3 comprises 11 residues. Trimming shortened V by 0 bases and J by 10 bases, and 4 bases separated the two germline ends. Germline-derived CDR1 and CDR2 are ENHRY and SYGVKD. CDR3: CAISESGEQFF. CDR3 bases: TGTGCCATCAGTGAGTCAGGGGAGCAGTTCTTC.

CDR3 sequence: CASSVSGTFDEQFF. The DNA for the CDR3 is TGTGCCAGCAGCGTTAGCGGGACCTTCGATGAGCAGTTCTTC. This rearrangement joins TRBV9 to TRBJ2-1, with 8 nucleotides matching TRBD2. The trim removed 2 bases at V and 8 bases at J, leaving 6 bases unmatched. From germline, CDR1 is SGDLS and CDR2 YYNGEE. CDR3 length equals 14 residues.

This chain joins TRBV2 and TRBJ1-1; 7 positions agree with TRBD1. Germline V CDR1 and CDR2: SNHLY, FYNNEI. The CDR3 has 15 amino acids. The trim removed 4 bases at V and 1 base at J, leaving 6 bases unmatched. This chain's CDR3 is CASSGDRDRNTEAFF. The DNA for the CDR3 is TGTGCCAGCAGTGGGGACCGGGACAGGAACACTGAAGCTTTCTTT.

The V call is TRBV30, the J call TRBJ2-7, with TRBD1 matching 8 bases. Per germline, CDR1 GTSNPN and CDR2 SVGIG (reference sequence). This CDR3 has 13 residues. Trimming at V came to 5 bases and at J to 8 bases, leaving 11 bases not matched to a gene. In nucleotides, the CDR3 is TGTGCCTGGTTTACCGACAGGGGATTAAAGCAGTACTTC. Its protein product is CAWFTDRGLKQYF.

This clone was detected once. The chain is built from TRBV5-8 and TRBJ2-1, with 7 nucleotides matching TRBD1. Looked up from germline, CDR1 is SGHTS and CDR2 is YDEGEE. Losses at the gene ends were 4 bases for V and 8 bases for J; bases not matched to a gene: 6. This CDR3 contains 13 residues. CDR3 coding DNA: TGTGCCAGCAGCGCTGGACAGGCCGATGAGCAGTTCTTC. This codes for CASSAGQADEQFF.

The rearrangement links TRBV7-6 to TRBJ2-1, with 15 bases that match TRBD2. There are 14 residues in the CDR3. Germline CDR1 SGHVS, CDR2 FNYEAQ. The junction had 4 bases not matched to a gene; V was cut back by 10 bases and J by 6 bases. CDR3 loop: CATRTSGRANEQFF. CDR3 DNA sequence: TGTGCCACCAGGACTAGCGGGAGGGCCAATGAGCAGTTCTTC.

V gene TRBV19 combines with J gene TRBJ2-1, with 9 positions matching TRBD1. The CDR3 extends over 14 amino acids. Germline CDR1 is LNHDA and CDR2 is SQIVND (reference sequence). J gave up 6 bases and V 9 bases, and 9 bases lay outside the gene matches. The CDR3 region has the DNA TGTGCCAGCTCCCGGGACAGGGATGGCAATGAGCAGTTCTTC. It specifies CASSRDRDGNEQFF.

This chain links TRBV11-2 with TRBJ2-1; 7 bases line up with TRBD1. Per germline, CDR1 SGHAT and CDR2 FQNNGV. Germline trimming cut 0 bases from V and 4 bases from J; bases unmatched to any gene: 6. The CDR3 covers 16 residues. CDR3 amino acids: CASSLEGKTGYNEQFF. CDR3 sequence (DNA): TGTGCCAGCAGCTTAGAGGGGAAGACAGGGTACAATGAGCAGTTCTTC.

This sequence joins TRBV7-2 and TRBJ2-3, with D unresolved. The length of the CDR3 is 11 residues. The V gene lost 4 bases and the J gene lost 4 bases, with 3 bases spanning the gap. The germline V gene encodes CDR1 SGHTA and CDR2 FQGNSA. The CDR3 region is CASSYSDTQYF. The CDR3 nucleotides read TGTGCCAGCAGCTACTCAGATACGCAGTATTTT.

The chain couples TRBV11-2 to TRBJ1-4; possibly TRBD1 for D (5 bases). Trimming cost V 4 bases and J 4 bases, with 10 bases left between them. This CDR3 region has 14 residues. Germline lookup yields CDR1 SGHAT and CDR2 FQNNGV. The CDR3 DNA reads as TGTGCCAGCAGCTCCCGGGGGGTTAATGAAAAACTGTTTTTT. Its protein is CASSSRGVNEKLFF. Based on the CDR3 plus reference TRBV11-2 and TRBJ1-4, the full variable domain is EAGVAQSPRYKIIEKRQSVAFWCNPISGHATLYWYQQILGQGPKLLIQFQNNGVVDDSQLPKDRFSAERLKGVDSTLKIQPAKLEDSAVYLCASSSRGVNEKLFFGSGTQLSVL.

V is TRBV27 and J is TRBJ1-5; perhaps TRBD1 as D (5 bases). Germline values: CDR1 MNHEY, CDR2 SMNVEV (reference sequence). The CDR3 spans 14 residues. With 5 bases removed from V and 0 bases from J, the gap between germline ends came to 8 bases. The CDR3 DNA reads TGTGCCAGCAGTAGGGGTTATAGCAATCAGCCCCAGCATTTT. Amino acids: CASSRGYSNQPQHF.

The chain uses TRBV14 and TRBJ2-3; D is uncertain. The CDR3 covers 16 residues. V was trimmed by 0 bases and J by 4 bases, leaving 14 bases between them. The germline V gene has CDR1 SGHDN and CDR2 FVKESK. The CDR3 DNA follows: TGTGCCAGCAGCCAAGATCCTCCATGGACCGCAGATACGCAGTATTTT. It translates to CASSQDPPWTADTQYF.

As DNA, the CDR3 is TGTGCTAGTGGTTTATTCAGGGGTCTGCCCCAGCATTTT. This gives the protein CASGLFRGLPQHF. The chain links TRBV12-5 to TRBJ1-5; TRBD1 might be the D (6 bases). The CDR3 totals 13 residues. Trimming removed 3 bases from V and 9 bases from J, with 12 bases in between. Germline CDR1 reads LGHNT; CDR2 reads FRNRAP.

The chain has TRBV7-3 and TRBJ2-7; weak D call: TRBD2 (5 bases). Germline CDR1 and CDR2: SGHTA and FQGTGA. V was pared by 2 bases and J by 5 bases, with 16 bases between. This CDR3 spans 15 amino acids. The DNA of the CDR3 is TGTGCCAGCAGCTTATATGGACCGGGGAGCGACGAGCAGTACTTC. It codes for CASSLYGPGSDEQYF.

The genes are TRBV30 and TRBJ1-1; no reliable D call. Germline values: CDR1 GTSNPN, CDR2 SVGIG (reference sequence). V dropped 6 bases and J dropped 0 bases, with 20 bases sitting between them. CDR3 length: 16 residues. The CDR3 bases are TGTGCCTGCTCGAACGTGCAGGCGGAACTGAACACTGAAGCTTTCTTT. It specifies CACSNVQAELNTEAFF.

This clone has only one observation. V gene TRBV27 combines with J gene TRBJ2-1; TRBD1 is a possible D gene (5 bases). The germline V gene has CDR1 MNHEY and CDR2 SMNVEV (reference sequence). The CDR3 covers 15 residues. V was shortened by 3 bases and J by 4 bases, with 13 bases between the two germline ends. CDR3 coding DNA: TGTGCCAGCAGTTTTGGACACCCACAGTACAATGAGCAGTTCTTC. Its protein product is CASSFGHPQYNEQFF.

The chain uses TRBV5-6 and TRBJ1-2, with D perhaps TRBD1 (5 bases). The CDR3 length is 14 residues. Between the trimmed V and J ends, which lost 4 bases and 4 bases, there was a span of 14 bases. CDR1 and CDR2 from the germline V gene are SGHDT and YYEEEE. Here the CDR3 reads CASSVGTAIYGYTF. The CDR3 DNA sequence: TGTGCCAGCAGCGTCGGGACGGCGATCTATGGCTACACCTTC.

V is TRBV2 and J is TRBJ2-3, with 7 bases matching TRBD1. The CDR3 totals 13 residues. Looked up from germline, CDR1 is SNHLY and CDR2 is FYNNEI. After removal of 3 bases from V and 4 bases from J, the junction contained 1 base not matched to a gene. DNA of the CDR3: TGTGCCAGCAGTGAGCAGGGGGCAGATACGCAGTATTTT. Translating gives CASSEQGADTQYF.

The rearrangement joins TRBV18 to TRBJ2-5; no reliable D call. V was cut by 4 bases and J by 3 bases, with 9 bases left in between. The CDR3 runs to 13 residues. Germline CDR1 and CDR2: KGHSH and LQKENI. DNA for the CDR3: TGTGCCAGCTCACAAAAGATCAAAGAGACCCAGTACTTC. This sequence encodes CASSQKIKETQYF.

The chain has TRBV10-3 and TRBJ2-1, with D tentatively TRBD2 (6 bases). This CDR3 has 15 amino acids. Germline V gene data show CDR1 as ENHRY and CDR2 as SYGVKD. V shed 1 base and J shed 7 bases, with 14 bases lying between them. CDR3: CAISEYTGVRNEQFF. The CDR3 DNA follows: TGTGCCATCAGTGAGTATACGGGAGTTCGGAATGAGCAGTTCTTC.

The genes are TRBV9 and TRBJ1-2; 9 bases are a match to TRBD1. Germline CDR1 and CDR2: SGDLS and YYNGEE. With V trimmed by 5 bases and J by 6 bases, 5 bases remained unmatched. The CDR3 spans 13 residues. CDR3 residues: CASRGQGIDGYTF. The CDR3 DNA sequence: TGTGCCAGCAGAGGACAGGGGATAGATGGCTACACCTTC.

The chain recombines TRBV2 with TRBJ2-3, with D perhaps matching TRBD2 (7 bases). Trimming left V 11 bases short and J 3 bases short, with 18 bases between. CDR3 length: 14 amino acids. Per germline, CDR1 SNHLY and CDR2 FYNNEI. As DNA, the CDR3 is TGTGCCGGACGCCCAAAGGGGGGGACAGATACGCAGTATTTT. Protein: CAGRPKGGTDTQYF.

The chain joins TRBV7-9 to TRBJ2-7; 10 positions agree with TRBD2. The germline V gene encodes CDR1 SEHNR and CDR2 FQNEAQ (reference sequence). Unmatched junction bases numbered 10, after V lost 3 bases and J lost 5 bases. The CDR3 contains 16 residues. CDR3 bases: TGTGCCAGCAGCTTGGCTAGCGGGAGTCGCAGAGACGAGCAGTACTTC. Its protein is CASSLASGSRRDEQYF.

The chain combines TRBV15 with TRBJ2-1; D possibly corresponds to TRBD2 (7 bases). The CDR3 totals 15 residues. Looked up from germline, CDR1 is LNHNV and CDR2 is YYDKDF (reference sequence). Trimming left V 4 bases short and J 6 bases short, with 16 bases between. The CDR3 sequence: CATSNPEGGPNEQFF. The DNA for the CDR3 is TGTGCCACCAGCAACCCCGAGGGGGGGCCCAATGAGCAGTTCTTC. Complete variable domain (other parts from reference TRBV15 and TRBJ2-1): DAMVIQNPRYQVTQFGKPVTLSCSQTLNHNVMYWYQQKSSQAPKLLFHYYDKDFNNEADTPDNFQSRRPNTSFCFLDIRSPGLGDTAMYLCATSNPEGGPNEQFFGPGTRLTVL.